The 25 T cell receptor beta chains below were found in one sample sequenced in a study of blood T cell repertoires in COVID-19. Some clones are missing from TCRdb's copy, which holds only in-frame ones; the method was immunoSEQ multiplex PCR. The data show hundreds of thousands of clones, 85% seen once. Sequencing was done on a sample of peripheral blood. The receptors were sampled from a human donor in a cohort sampled during active COVID-19.

This clone was found a few times. V and J are TRBV11-2 and TRBJ1-6; a possible D gene is TRBD1 (5 bases). The V gene lost 5 bases and the J gene lost 4 bases, with 12 bases spanning the gap. This CDR3 has 15 residues. Germline CDR1 SGHAT, CDR2 FQNNGV. The CDR3 sequence is CASSRRQGYNSPLHF. In nucleotides, the CDR3 is TGTGCCAGCAGCCGACGTCAGGGATATAATTCACCCCTCCACTTT. Using reference TRBV11-2 and TRBJ1-6 for the parts outside the CDR3, the full variable domain is EAGVAQSPRYKIIEKRQSVAFWCNPISGHATLYWYQQILGQGPKLLIQFQNNGVVDDSQLPKDRFSAERLKGVDSTLKIQPAKLEDSAVYLCASSRRQGYNSPLHFGNGTRLTVT.

This chain links TRBV20-1 with TRBJ1-2; the D gene is possibly TRBD1 (5 bases). V gave up 3 bases and J gave up 0 bases, with 8 bases separating them. CDR3 length equals 13 residues. Germline V gene sequence: CDR1 DFQATT, CDR2 SNEGSKA (reference sequence). This chain's CDR3 is CSASKQANYGYTF. The CDR3 coding sequence is TGCAGTGCTAGTAAACAGGCTAACTATGGCTACACCTTC.

This clone has just one count. This rearrangement joins TRBV12-3 or TRBV12-4 to TRBJ1-5; D is uncertain. The CDR3 covers 13 residues. The ends were cut back, 7 bases at V and 8 bases at J, with 15 bases in the middle. The CDR3: CASTLGGREPQHF. Here the CDR3 DNA reads TGTGCCAGCACCTTGGGTGGGCGGGAGCCCCAGCATTTT.

This clone was observed a few times. The chain combines TRBV7-9 with TRBJ1-1; D not certain. This CDR3 has 13 residues. Deletions cut 0 bases from V and 4 bases from J, with 6 bases between. The germline CDR1 and CDR2 sequences are SEHNR and FQNEAQ (reference sequence). CDR3 in amino acids: CASSLAFGTEAFF. The CDR3 nucleotides are TGTGCCAGCAGCTTAGCGTTCGGCACTGAAGCTTTCTTT.

The rearrangement uses TRBV12-3 or TRBV12-4 and TRBJ1-1; D not resolved. V lost 2 bases and J lost 4, with 8 bases in between. The CDR3 sequence is 13 residues long. CDR3 loop: CASSLFRLTEAFF. The CDR3 DNA follows: TGTGCCAGCAGTTTATTCAGACTCACTGAAGCTTTCTTT.

The chain couples TRBV19 to TRBJ2-7, with 14 bases fitting TRBD2. The CDR3 covers 15 residues. V trimming: 5 bases; J trimming: 3 bases; junction bases outside the gene matches: 3. Per the germline V gene, CDR1 is LNHDA and CDR2 is SQIVND (reference sequence). The CDR3 here is CASSLGLAGDYEQYF. The CDR3 DNA follows: TGTGCCAGTAGTTTGGGACTAGCGGGGGACTACGAGCAGTACTTC.

In its sample, this clone was seen a few times. The chain joins TRBV18 to TRBJ1-2, with D possibly matching TRBD1 (6 bases). Trimming removed 6 bases from V and 0 bases from J, with 14 bases in between. The CDR3 spans 15 residues. Germline lookup yields CDR1 KGHSH and CDR2 LQKENI. CDR3 protein: CASSHPGTSNYGYTF. Here the CDR3 DNA reads TGTGCCAGCTCTCACCCGGGGACATCTAACTATGGCTACACCTTC.

The rearrangement links TRBV3-1 (or the pseudogene TRBV3-2) to TRBJ2-3, with 13 nucleotides matching TRBD2. V dropped 1 base and J dropped 5; count of bases not matched to a gene: 3. This CDR3 has 16 amino acids. Per the germline V gene, CDR1 is LGHDT and CDR2 is YNNKEL (reference sequence). For the CDR3, the DNA is TGTGCCAGCAGCCAAGTTGGGACTAGCGGGGAAGATACGCAGTATTTT. Encoded protein: CASSQVGTSGEDTQYF.

The chain combines TRBV4-1 with TRBJ1-4; possible D gene TRBD1, 6 bases. This CDR3 spans 17 amino acids. Trimming removed 4 bases from V and 4 bases from J, with 19 bases in between. Per the germline V gene, CDR1 is MGHRA and CDR2 is YSYEKL. CDR3 sequence reads: CASSPGDRGTDNEKLFF. The CDR3 DNA is TGCGCCAGCAGCCCCGGAGATAGGGGGACGGATAATGAAAAACTGTTTTTT.

This clone occurred a few times. The gene calls are TRBV3-1 (or the pseudogene TRBV3-2) and TRBJ1-3; D unclear. The CDR3 is 14 amino acids. Deletions cut 0 bases from V and 10 bases from J, with 13 bases between. Per the germline V gene, CDR1 is LGHDT and CDR2 is YNNKEL (reference sequence). The CDR3 spells CASSQESFVLTIYF. CDR3 nucleotide sequence: TGTGCCAGCAGCCAAGAGTCATTCGTACTTACCATATATTTT.

V gene TRBV6-4 combines with J gene TRBJ2-6, with a weak D call TRBD1 (6 bases). CDR3 length equals 15 residues. V was clipped by 6 bases and J by 1 base, with 10 bases between them. Looked up from germline, CDR1 is MRHNA and CDR2 is SNTAGT. This CDR3 reads CASRVTGSGANVLTF. In nucleotides, the CDR3 is TGTGCCAGCAGAGTTACAGGGTCTGGGGCCAACGTCCTGACTTTC.

The V and J genes are TRBV5-6 and TRBJ2-1; D perhaps matches TRBD2 (6 bases). The germline V gene encodes CDR1 SGHDT and CDR2 YYEEEE. This CDR3 contains 16 residues. Trimming took off 4 bases at V and 5 bases at J, with 19 bases between the two ends. The CDR3 loop reads CASSPGGFRINNEQFF. In DNA, the CDR3 is TGTGCCAGCAGCCCCGGGGGATTCAGGATAAACAATGAGCAGTTCTTC.

This clone occurred a few times. V is TRBV4-1 and J is TRBJ1-2; 7 bases are shared with TRBD1. CDR1 is MGHRA and CDR2 is YSYEKL in the germline V gene. The CDR3 covers 12 residues. The ends lost 5 bases at V and 8 bases at J; junction bases unmatched: 5. The CDR3 reads CASSRTGGGYTF. CDR3 DNA sequence: TGCGCCAGCAGCAGGACAGGTGGGGGCTACACCTTC.

The chain has TRBV6-1 and TRBJ1-3, with D unresolved. The CDR3 sequence is 16 residues long. V was trimmed by 2 bases and J by 4 bases, leaving 15 bases between them. Germline CDR1 reads MNHNS; CDR2 reads SASEGT. CDR3 DNA: TGTGCCAGCAGTGAAAGGAGTCGGGTTCGGGGAAACACCATATATTTT. It is translated as CASSERSRVRGNTIYF.

As concerns this clone: A read error may account for a junction end that differs from germline. CDR3: CASSVTGGKGEKLFF. The CDR3 DNA reads as TGTGCCAGCAGCGTAACAGGGGGTAAAGGGGAAAAACTGTTTTTT. This rearrangement joins TRBV7-3 to TRBJ1-4; 8 nucleotides line up with TRBD1. This CDR3 has 15 amino acids. The V gene's germline CDR1 is SGHTA and CDR2 FQGTGA.

This clone was picked up a small number of times. The CDR3 protein is CASSESYRNTEAFF. In DNA form, the CDR3 reads TGCGCCAGCAGTGAGTCGTACAGGAACACTGAAGCTTTCTTT. The chain uses TRBV10-1 and TRBJ1-1; D remains ambiguous. The CDR3 runs 14 residues. V lost 0 bases and J 1 base, leaving 6 bases between the germline ends. Looked up from germline, CDR1 is WNHNN and CDR2 is SYGVQD (reference sequence).

This chain connects TRBV4-1 to TRBJ1-2; 7 bases map to TRBD1. The CDR3 is made up of 14 amino acids. Losses at the gene ends were 3 bases for V and 5 bases for J; bases not matched to a gene: 6. Germline-derived CDR1 and CDR2 are MGHRA and YSYEKL. CDR3 in amino acids: CASSHPDREYGYTF. The DNA for the CDR3 is TGCGCCAGCAGCCACCCCGACAGGGAGTATGGCTACACCTTC.

The chain carries TRBV6-5 and TRBJ2-2; D gene ambiguous. Looked up from germline, CDR1 is MNHEY and CDR2 is SVGAGI. The CDR3 loop spans 13 amino acids. CDR3 in amino acids: CGIQDPYTGELFF. The DNA of the CDR3 is TGTGGGATCCAGGATCCCTACACCGGGGAGCTGTTTTTT.

The rearrangement links TRBV7-6 to TRBJ2-6; D gene ambiguous. V was clipped by 5 bases and J by 0 bases, with 5 bases between them. The CDR3 totals 14 residues. Germline V gene data show CDR1 as SGHVS and CDR2 as FNYEAQ. The CDR3 nucleotides are TGTGCCAGCAGCCGTAGCTCTGGGGCCAACGTCCTGACTTTC. Protein: CASSRSSGANVLTF. Looking up the rest from reference TRBV7-6 and TRBJ2-6 gives the full variable domain: GAGVSQSPRYKVTKRGQDVALRCDPISGHVSLYWYRQALGQGPEFLTYFNYEAQQDKSGLPNDRFSAERPEGSISTLTIQRTEQRDSAMYRCASSRSSGANVLTFGAGSRLTVL.

The rearrangement joins TRBV9 to TRBJ2-5, with D tentatively TRBD1 (5 bases). The CDR3 has 15 residues. V was shortened by 4 bases and J by 5 bases, with 18 bases between the two germline ends. Germline assignment: CDR1 SGDLS and CDR2 YYNGEE. The CDR3: CASSRGPGNEETQYF. In DNA, the CDR3 is TGTGCCAGCAGCCGAGGTCCAGGGAATGAGGAGACCCAGTACTTC.

J is TRBJ1-6 and V is TRBV19; no clear D gene. The CDR3 is 14 amino acids. Germline-derived CDR1 and CDR2 are LNHDA and SQIVND (reference sequence). The ends were cut back, 7 bases at V and 2 bases at J, with 9 bases in the middle. The CDR3 nucleotides are TGTGCCAGTACCGCCCCGGCCTATAATTCACCCCTCCACTTT. Encoded protein: CASTAPAYNSPLHF.

The rearrangement joins TRBV2 to TRBJ1-5; D perhaps matches TRBD1 (6 bases). From germline, CDR1 is SNHLY and CDR2 FYNNEI. The ends were cut back, 2 bases at V and 5 bases at J, with 16 bases in the middle. This CDR3 has 16 residues. CDR3 amino acids: CASSEYPTGTYQPQHF. The CDR3 DNA sequence: TGTGCCAGCAGTGAATACCCCACAGGGACCTATCAGCCCCAGCATTTT.

The CDR3 reads CASSLPDGTGRAPMNTEAFF. The DNA of the CDR3 is TGTGCCAGCAGCTTACCGGATGGGACAGGCCGGGCTCCGATGAACACTGAAGCTTTCTTT. This chain uses TRBV7-8 with TRBJ1-1; TRBD1 agrees at 8 bases. The CDR3 has 20 amino acids. Germline V gene lookup returns CDR1 SGHVS and CDR2 FQNEAQ. V trimming: 2 bases; J trimming: 0 bases; junction bases outside the gene matches: 17.

The rearrangement joins TRBV3-1 (or the pseudogene TRBV3-2) to TRBJ1-2, with D perhaps matching TRBD1 (5 bases). V dropped 0 bases and J dropped 2 bases, with 7 bases sitting between them. CDR3 length: 14 residues. Germline V gene data show CDR1 as LGHDT and CDR2 as YNNKEL (reference sequence). Here the CDR3 reads CASSQEGGNYGYTF. CDR3 bases: TGTGCCAGCAGCCAAGAGGGGGGGAACTATGGCTACACCTTC.

This rearrangement joins TRBV7-9 to TRBJ1-1; no clear D. V was pared by 3 bases and J by 0 bases, with 11 bases between. CDR3 size: 15 residues. The V gene's germline CDR1 is SEHNR and CDR2 FQNEAQ (reference sequence). The CDR3 loop is CASSFQDLMNTEAFF. Here the CDR3 DNA reads TGTGCCAGCAGCTTTCAGGATTTAATGAACACTGAAGCTTTCTTT.